The 27 T cell receptor beta chains below all came from one sample that was sequenced in a study of blood T cell repertoires in COVID-19. Repertoires were generated with immunoSEQ multiplex PCR, while TCRdb's copy carries only in-frame clones and drops some. The sample records approximately 440,000 clones, about nine tenths being singletons. Sequenced: peripheral blood. The receptors derive from a woman aged 50 to 65 with COVID-19, enrolled during active disease.

The chain employs TRBV9 and TRBJ1-1; TRBD1 matches 7 bases. The V and J ends lost 4 bases and 4 bases, in that order; junction bases with no gene match: 4. The CDR3 covers 13 residues. Germline V lookup: CDR1 SGDLS, CDR2 YYNGEE. CDR3 nucleotides: TGTGCCAGCAGCCCCCACAGGGGCACTGAAGCTTTCTTT. The encoded protein is CASSPHRGTEAFF.

This rearrangement joins TRBV7-2 to TRBJ2-7, with D perhaps matching TRBD2 (5 bases). Between the trimmed V and J ends, which lost 6 bases and 7 bases, there was a span of 22 bases. Germline V gives CDR1 SGHTA, CDR2 FQGNSA. CDR3 size: 15 residues. CDR3 in amino acids: CASSWEVTSPGEQYF. The CDR3 DNA reads TGTGCCAGCAGTTGGGAAGTGACTTCGCCGGGAGAGCAGTACTTC.

The gene calls are TRBV27 and TRBJ1-5, with a weak D call TRBD1 (5 bases). Trimming pared 3 bases from V and 1 base from J, leaving 10 bases between. The CDR3 is made up of 15 amino acids. Germline V lookup: CDR1 MNHEY, CDR2 SMNVEV (reference sequence). The CDR3 bases are TGTGCCAGCAGTTTGGGGGGGAAGAGCAATCAGCCCCAGCATTTT. Residues: CASSLGGKSNQPQHF.

The rearrangement joins TRBV5-1 to TRBJ1-6; 7 positions agree with TRBD1. Trimming took 0 bases from V and 7 from J; bases not matched to a gene: 7. This CDR3 contains 16 residues. Germline V gene sequence: CDR1 SGHRS, CDR2 YFSETQ. The CDR3 region is CASSLEGQGVNSPLHF. In nucleotides, the CDR3 is TGCGCCAGCAGCTTGGAGGGGCAGGGGGTAAATTCACCCCTCCACTTT.

This chain uses TRBV3-1 (or the pseudogene TRBV3-2) with TRBJ1-1; D gene uncertain. This CDR3 has 12 amino acids. V gave up 1 base and J gave up 10 bases, with 10 bases separating them. Looked up from germline, CDR1 is LGHDT and CDR2 is YNNKEL (reference sequence). CDR3 DNA sequence: TGTGCCAGCAGCCAAGGAGACTTAGGAGCTTTCTTT. Translating gives CASSQGDLGAFF.

The chain carries TRBV11-2 and TRBJ2-2, with TRBD2 identical over 8 bases. The V gene's germline CDR1 is SGHAT and CDR2 FQNNGV. The CDR3 consists of 16 residues. V was clipped by 1 base and J by 6 bases; unmatched bases: 7. The CDR3 is CASSLAGGGSPGELFF. The DNA of the CDR3 is TGTGCCAGCAGCTTAGCGGGCGGGGGGTCACCCGGGGAGCTGTTTTTT.

The chain couples TRBV4-2 to TRBJ2-1, with a tentative D call TRBD2 (5 bases). V lost 0 bases and J lost 8, with 11 bases in between. Germline lookup yields CDR1 LGHNA and CDR2 YNFKEQ. This CDR3 is built from 14 residues. CDR3 nucleotide sequence: TGTGCCAGCAGCCAAGATCAACTAGGCTATGAGCAGTTCTTC. Its protein product is CASSQDQLGYEQFF.

The J gene is TRBJ1-5, the V gene TRBV19; possibly TRBD1 for D (6 bases). CDR1 and CDR2 (germline): LNHDA, SQIVND (reference sequence). The CDR3 loop spans 12 amino acids. V was clipped by 5 bases and J by 7 bases, with 9 bases between them. CDR3 bases: TGTGCCAGTAGTCGGGGGGGCCAGCCCCAGCATTTT. It codes for CASSRGGQPQHF. The whole variable domain, remainder taken from reference TRBV19 and TRBJ1-5, is DGGITQSPKYLFRKEGQNVTLSCEQNLNHDAMYWYRQDPGQGLRLIYYSQIVNDFQKGDIAEGYSVSREKKESFPLTVTSAQKNPTAFYLCASSRGGQPQHFGDGTRLSIL.

The chain employs TRBV6-5 and TRBJ1-1; 8 bases are shared with TRBD1. Germline V gene sequence: CDR1 MNHEY, CDR2 SVGAGI. This CDR3 comprises 14 residues. Trimming cost V 5 bases and J 4 bases; bases outside gene matches: 6. The CDR3 region has the DNA TGTGCCAGCAGTCGACAGGGGAGGAGCACTGAAGCTTTCTTT. Amino acid sequence: CASSRQGRSTEAFF.

The V gene is TRBV7-9, the J gene TRBJ2-1; TRBD1 matches at 8 bases. The CDR3 contains 15 residues. V trimming: 2 bases; J trimming: 7 bases; junction bases outside the gene matches: 7. The V gene's germline CDR1 is SEHNR and CDR2 FQNEAQ (reference sequence). The CDR3 reads CASSLWTGLRNEQFF. In DNA, the CDR3 is TGTGCCAGCAGCTTATGGACAGGGTTAAGGAATGAGCAGTTCTTC.

This chain's CDR3 is CASRQQGGYTF. CDR3 sequence (DNA): TGTGCCAGCAGGCAGCAGGGGGGCTACACCTTC. The rearrangement uses TRBV6-6 and TRBJ1-2; perhaps TRBD1 as D (6 bases). Deletions cut 6 bases from V and 8 bases from J, with 10 bases between. This CDR3 contains 11 residues. CDR1 MNHNY and CDR2 SVGAGI come from the germline V gene (reference sequence).

The V call is TRBV6-5, the J call TRBJ1-1, with 7 bases matching TRBD1. In germline, CDR1 is MNHEY, CDR2 SVGAGI. The trim removed 2 bases at V and 0 bases at J, leaving 3 bases unmatched. This CDR3 is built from 15 residues. CDR3 loop: CASSYQGQLNTEAFF. The CDR3 DNA sequence: TGTGCCAGCAGTTACCAGGGACAGCTGAACACTGAAGCTTTCTTT.

The J gene is TRBJ2-7, the V gene TRBV6-6; tentative D call: TRBD2 (5 bases). The germline V gene encodes CDR1 MNHNY and CDR2 SVGAGI (reference sequence). CDR3 length: 11 residues. Trimming removed 10 bases at V and 1 base at J, with 8 bases between. CDR3 sequence (DNA): TGTGCCACCCGAGGGTCCTACGAGCAGTACTTC. Amino acids: CATRGSYEQYF.

The chain is built from TRBV3-1 (or the pseudogene TRBV3-2) and TRBJ2-1; D uncertain. The CDR3 totals 13 residues. The germline V gene encodes CDR1 LGHDT and CDR2 YNNKEL (reference sequence). The germline V and J ends were trimmed by 1 base and 10 bases, with 11 bases remaining between them. CDR3 sequence (DNA): TGTGCCAGCAGCCAAGGAAGCCCCGGGGAGCAGTTCTTC. Amino acid sequence: CASSQGSPGEQFF.

This chain joins TRBV2 and TRBJ1-4, with TRBD1 as a possible D gene (6 bases). Trimming removed 1 base at V and 3 bases at J, with 15 bases between. The germline CDR1 and CDR2 sequences are SNHLY and FYNNEI. The CDR3 contains 17 residues. CDR3 nucleotides: TGTGCCAGCAGTGAAGACCCCCAGGGGTTGGCTAATGAAAAACTGTTTTTT. Amino acid sequence: CASSEDPQGLANEKLFF.

This chain links TRBV29-1 with TRBJ2-3; 9 nucleotides line up with TRBD1. V lost 6 bases, J lost 3 bases, and 7 bases stayed unmatched. The CDR3 is made up of 14 amino acids. The V gene's germline CDR1 is SQVTM and CDR2 ANQGSEA. CDR3 protein: CSVGTGKVTDTQYF. CDR3 DNA: TGCAGCGTCGGGACAGGGAAGGTAACAGATACGCAGTATTTT.

This rearrangement joins TRBV19 to TRBJ1-5; 7 bases line up with TRBD1. The trim removed 7 bases at V and 2 bases at J, leaving 8 bases unmatched. Germline V gene lookup returns CDR1 LNHDA and CDR2 SQIVND (reference sequence). The CDR3 consists of 15 residues. In DNA form, the CDR3 reads TGTGCCAGTACCAAGTATACAGGGGGCAATCAGCCCCAGCATTTT. Protein sequence: CASTKYTGGNQPQHF.

This clone has only a few counts. The chain has TRBV28 and TRBJ1-6, with 11 bases identical to TRBD1. Germline V CDR1 and CDR2: MDHEN, SYDVKM. The CDR3 contains 13 residues. Trimming removed 10 bases from V and 9 bases from J; junction bases left unmatched: 5. This CDR3 is CATTGTGGSPLHF. The CDR3 nucleotides read TGTGCCACCACAGGGACAGGGGGTTCACCCCTCCACTTT.

This clone was seen a handful of times. V and J are TRBV6-5 and TRBJ1-5; 7 positions match TRBD1. The V segment lost 5 bases and the J segment 7 bases; nucleotides outside the gene matches: 5. Germline-derived CDR1 and CDR2 are MNHEY and SVGAGI. The CDR3 sequence is 13 residues long. CDR3 DNA: TGTGCCAGCAGTCCACGCAGGGGGCAGCCCCAGCATTTT. This gives the protein CASSPRRGQPQHF.

The chain employs TRBV6-5 and TRBJ2-1, with D possibly TRBD1 on 6 matching bases. V was pared by 6 bases and J by 4 bases, with 10 bases between. Germline CDR1 and CDR2: MNHEY and SVGAGI. This CDR3 comprises 13 residues. The CDR3 here is CASRRQVYNEQFF. The CDR3 DNA follows: TGTGCCAGCAGGAGACAGGTGTACAATGAGCAGTTCTTC.

This clone was detected a few times. This chain connects TRBV5-6 to TRBJ1-2; TRBD1 agrees at 8 bases. V lost 3 bases, J lost 6 bases, and 4 bases stayed unmatched. CDR1 and CDR2 (germline): SGHDT, YYEEEE. This CDR3 is built from 13 residues. The DNA of the CDR3 is TGTGCCAGCAGCTATGGACAGGGAAATGGCTACACCTTC. Encoded protein: CASSYGQGNGYTF. Full variable domain (outside the CDR3, taken from reference TRBV5-6 and TRBJ1-2): DAGVTQSPTHLIKTRGQQVTLRCSPKSGHDTVSWYQQALGQGPQFIFQYYEEEERQRGNFPDRFSGHQFPNYSSELNVNALLLGDSALYLCASSYGQGNGYTFGSGTRLTVV.

CDR3 loop: CASRLYLNTEAFF. The CDR3 DNA reads TGTGCCAGCAGACTTTATTTGAACACTGAAGCTTTCTTT. The chain employs TRBV2 and TRBJ1-1; D gene unclear. Germline V gene sequence: CDR1 SNHLY, CDR2 FYNNEI. The CDR3 loop spans 13 amino acids. Between the trimmed V and J ends, which lost 6 bases and 0 bases, there was a span of 8 bases.

This sequence joins TRBV27 and TRBJ1-5; the D gene is possibly TRBD1 (5 bases). The CDR3 is 16 residues long. Germline CDR1 and CDR2: MNHEY and SMNVEV (reference sequence). Trimming removed 2 bases at V and 3 bases at J, with 14 bases between. DNA for the CDR3: TGTGCCAGCAGTTTAATGGCCAGGGTCAACAATCAGCCCCAGCATTTT. Protein: CASSLMARVNNQPQHF.

The chain uses TRBV3-1 (or the pseudogene TRBV3-2) and TRBJ2-1; D possibly corresponds to TRBD2 (5 bases). Germline CDR1 LGHDT, CDR2 YNNKEL (reference sequence). The CDR3 is 14 amino acids. Between the trimmed V and J ends, which lost 4 bases and 6 bases, there was a span of 13 bases. Written as DNA, the CDR3 is TGTGCCAGCAGCCGCAGGACTCGCCCCAATGAGCAGTTCTTC. It yields the protein CASSRRTRPNEQFF.

V and J are TRBV5-1 and TRBJ2-5; TRBD1 is a possible D gene (6 bases). CDR1 SGHRS and CDR2 YFSETQ come from the germline V gene. The CDR3 length is 16 residues. The V end lost 4 bases, the J end lost 5 bases, and 21 bases lay between the germline ends. The CDR3 loop reads CASSETYQGRTETQYF. Written as DNA, the CDR3 is TGCGCCAGCAGCGAAACCTACCAGGGGCGCACGGAGACCCAGTACTTC.

The V and J genes are TRBV30 and TRBJ2-7; TRBD2 matches 8 bases. This CDR3 spans 15 amino acids. V trimming: 7 bases; J trimming: 5 bases; junction bases outside the gene matches: 16. Germline V CDR1 and CDR2: GTSNPN, SVGIG (reference sequence). CDR3 in DNA: TGTGCCTCCACGACCCCGGGACTAGTGAGACACGAGCAGTACTTC. Protein sequence: CASTTPGLVRHEQYF.

The chain combines TRBV18 with TRBJ1-6, with D maybe TRBD1 (6 bases). Germline loops: CDR1 KGHSH, CDR2 LQKENI. Trimming shortened V by 0 bases and J by 4 bases, and 10 bases separated the two germline ends. This CDR3 is 16 amino acids long. The DNA of the CDR3 is TGTGCCAGCTCACCACCGGAGGGGGGGTATAATTCACCCCTCCACTTT. It encodes CASSPPEGGYNSPLHF.